Each of the 2 T cell receptor beta chains below was sequenced from the same sample in a study of OX40 agonist ivuxolimab in advanced cancers. TCRdb's copy holds only in-frame clones and misses some; the assay was immunoSEQ multiplex PCR. Of some 100,000 clones in the sample, approximately 90% were seen once. Here the sequenced sample was CD4+ or CD8+ T cells sorted from blood, taken in a trial of the OX40 agonist ivuxolimab. These receptor sequences come from an adult with an advanced solid tumor such as melanoma, head and neck, liver or kidney cancer.

This clone was picked up one time. CDR3 protein: CASSRTAYEQYF. The DNA of the CDR3 is TGTGCCAGCAGTCGGACAGCCTACGAGCAGTACTTC. The chain links TRBV28 to TRBJ2-7; the D gene is possibly TRBD1 (6 bases). V lost 5 bases and J lost 2, with 7 bases in between. CDR1 and CDR2 from the germline V gene are MDHEN and SYDVKM. The CDR3 is 12 amino acids.

The chain links TRBV15 to TRBJ2-2, with a weak D call TRBD2 (6 bases). The germline V and J ends were trimmed by 1 base and 3 bases, with 9 bases remaining between them. CDR1 and CDR2 (germline): LNHNV, YYDKDF (reference sequence). This CDR3 comprises 15 residues. CDR3 sequence: CATSRVGGHTGELFF. The DNA of the CDR3 is TGTGCCACCAGCAGAGTAGGAGGGCACACCGGGGAGCTGTTTTTT.